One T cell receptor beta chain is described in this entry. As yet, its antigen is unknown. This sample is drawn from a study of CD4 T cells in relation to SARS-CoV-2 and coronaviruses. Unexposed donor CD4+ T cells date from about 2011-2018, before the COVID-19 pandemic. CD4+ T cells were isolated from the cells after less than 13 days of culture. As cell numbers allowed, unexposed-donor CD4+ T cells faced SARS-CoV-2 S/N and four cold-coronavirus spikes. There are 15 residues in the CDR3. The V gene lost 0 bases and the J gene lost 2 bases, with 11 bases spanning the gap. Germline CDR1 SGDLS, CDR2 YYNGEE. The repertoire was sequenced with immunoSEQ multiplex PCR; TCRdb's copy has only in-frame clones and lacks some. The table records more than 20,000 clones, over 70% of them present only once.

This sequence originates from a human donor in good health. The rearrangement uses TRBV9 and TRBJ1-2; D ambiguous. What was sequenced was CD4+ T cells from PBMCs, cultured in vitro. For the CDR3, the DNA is TGTGCCAGCAGCGTAGTCGAGACACCAAACTATGGCTACACCTTC. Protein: CASSVVETPNYGYTF.